The 5 T cell receptor beta chains below come from one sample, sequenced in a study of beta chain features in type 1 diabetes. Since all of the isolated RNA was reverse transcribed, expressed TCRB transcripts were what got sequenced. The assay was immunoSEQ multiplex PCR, and TCRdb's table has in-frame clones only and misses some. The sample yields about 290,000 clones, around 7.8% seen once. Sequenced material: central memory CD4+ T cells from blood. The receptors derive from a woman aged 18-29 years in good health.

This chain connects TRBV2 to TRBJ1-2; D remains unclear. CDR1 is SNHLY, CDR2 FYNNEI, per germline. Deletions cut 6 bases from V and 6 bases from J, with 14 bases between. The CDR3 sequence is 13 residues long. In DNA, the CDR3 is TGTGCCAGCAGCCCCTTCACCGGGGATGGCTACACCTTC. Amino acid sequence: CASSPFTGDGYTF.

In this sample, this clone turned up a few times. A much larger clone differs from this one at a single base, so this may be a read error. The chain carries TRBV13 and TRBJ2-2; D gene unclear. V was clipped by 0 bases and J by 4 bases, with 6 bases between them. Germline V gene sequence: CDR1 PRHDT, CDR2 FYEKMQ (reference sequence). This CDR3 has 14 residues. CDR3 loop: CASSLGEFTGELFF. CDR3 DNA: TGTGCCAGCAGCTTAGGGGAATTCACCGGGGAGCTGTTTTTT.

This clone has just a few counts. This chain connects TRBV4-3 to TRBJ1-5; 8 nucleotides line up with TRBD1. V shed 0 bases and J 5 bases; nucleotides not matched to a gene: 6. The CDR3 totals 16 residues. CDR1 and CDR2 (germline): LGHNA, YSLEER. The CDR3 DNA is TGCGCCAGCAGCCAAGACGGACAGGGATGGGATCAGCCCCAGCATTTT. Its protein is CASSQDGQGWDQPQHF.

This clone has a handful of counts. This chain connects TRBV7-2 to TRBJ1-4; 7 nucleotides align to TRBD1. This CDR3 region has 16 residues. CDR1 is SGHTA and CDR2 is FQGNSA in the germline V gene. V was clipped by 0 bases and J by 4 bases; unmatched bases: 5. CDR3 in amino acids: CASSLAPGQNNEKLFF. CDR3 in DNA: TGTGCCAGCAGCTTAGCACCGGGACAGAATAATGAAAAACTGTTTTTT. Full variable domain (remainder filled in from reference TRBV7-2 and TRBJ1-4): GAGVSQSPSNKVTEKGKDVELRCDPISGHTALYWYRQSLGQGLEFLIYFQGNSAPDKSGLPSDRFSAERTGGSVSTLTIQRTQQEDSAVYLCASSLAPGQNNEKLFFGSGTQLSVL.

The chain recombines TRBV28 with TRBJ1-2, with a weak D call TRBD1 (5 bases). The germline CDR1 and CDR2 sequences are MDHEN and SYDVKM. The V and J ends lost 6 bases and 4 bases respectively, with 18 bases between them. CDR3 length equals 15 residues. The CDR3 coding sequence is TGTGCCAGCAGCCGGTGGGACGCGGGGAGCTATGGCTACACCTTC. Translated: CASSRWDAGSYGYTF.